Detailed here is one TCR beta chain. The antigen remains unidentified. PCR involved 60 Vbeta and 13 Jbeta primers. Clones were sequenced by immunoSEQ multiplex PCR, and TCRdb holds only the in-frame ones, with some missing. The sample contains about 180,000 clones, 77% of which appear only once. The data were obtained in a study of cytomegalovirus exposure and HLA in healthy donors. Whole-study context: An earlier analysis found around 100 million unique TCR beta sequences from 200 million or so T cells. Regarding the study as a whole: Common viral pathogens were later found to be apparently linked to several of the most significant clusters.

All donors participated as healthy donors of bone marrow. Donors counted as nominally healthy when sampled, yet unrecorded immune exposures were likely. Germline V gives CDR1 DFQATT, CDR2 SNEGSKA (reference sequence). The CDR3 runs 11 residues. Trimming stripped 4 bases from V and 1 base from J, with 4 bases between. The sequence was collected from a woman aged 60-70 years in good health and CMV-seropositive. The sample taken for sequencing was PBMCs. The chain employs TRBV20-1 and TRBJ2-5, with no clear D. The CDR3 DNA sequence: TGCAGTGCTAATATCCAAGAGACCCAGTACTTC. It codes for CSANIQETQYF.